This entry describes one T cell receptor (beta chain). In its sample, this clone was seen a few times. The clone's antigen remains unknown. No base qualities exist here, and no much larger clone lies one base off it. In total, approximately 610 healthy bone marrow donors made up the cohort. All cohort members were sampled while nominally healthy, although unrecorded immune exposures were likely present. Of the approximately 670 cohort members, around 310 had a positive CMV serostatus and just over 350 had a negative one, while no CMV serostatus was recorded for the donor. A peripheral blood sample was collected from each donor, and TCR beta sequencing was performed on peripheral blood mononuclear cells. The Qiagen DNeasy Blood Extraction Kit was used to extract genomic DNA from the blood cell samples. Library preparation employed the immunoSEQ multiplex PCR assay. For the multiplex PCR, a mixture combining 60 forward primers for TCR Vbeta segments and 13 reverse primers for TCR Jbeta segments was used. The CDR3 region of rearranged TCR beta genes was amplified from genomic DNA with a multiplex PCR assay. The Illumina HiSeq System was used to sequence the amplified TCR beta libraries as 87-base-pair reads. From the authors' description of their analysis: A later analysis tallied 70 million to 100 million unique TCR beta chains across the 660 or so repertoires, and some 10 million of those chains were shared by two or more donors. To remove PCR and sequencing errors, raw reads were error-corrected and collapsed into unique sequences using a nearest-neighbor algorithm that merged closely related sequences. V, D and J gene segments were assigned by aligning CDR3 sequences to IMGT reference sequences. For a sequence to be retained, a match of at least six nucleotides to both a V gene segment and a J gene segment was required. Rearrangements were called productive when the CDR3 lacked stop codons and stayed in frame with V and J; all others were non-productive. CDR3 was defined according to IMGT convention as the region running from the second conserved V-encoded cysteine to the conserved J-encoded phenylalanine. In an earlier analysis of around 570 of the donors, sequences lacking an unambiguous match to a single V gene segment were excluded. In an earlier analysis of approximately 560 of the donors, a V segment was called functional when productive rearrangements were above 56.7%, and segregating when the standard deviation between donors exceeded 5%. A statistical classification framework was developed to diagnose cytomegalovirus status using the catalog of TCR beta chain sequences. V and J gene assignment, in a later analysis, came from comparing TCR nucleotide sequences with IMGT/GENE-DB human TR gene sequences. The TCRdist pipeline was used in a later analysis to assign CDR3 sequences and most-parsimonious VDJ recombination scenarios. A later analysis defined each TCR beta chain by its CDR3 amino acid sequence plus V-gene family, and excluded reads lacking a unique V-gene family. In a later analysis, a few hundred highly shared, low-generation-probability nucleotide sequences were removed to address suspected cross-contamination and a sequencing artifact. A later analysis calculated a clonal expansion index for each public chain from normalized within-repertoire ranks of inferred template counts. In a later analysis, generation probabilities were computed using a VDJ recombination model fitted to out-of-frame rearrangements, and the results were checked against IGoR. Hypergeometric tests were used in a later analysis to score TCR-TCR, TCR-HLA and TCR-CMV co-occurrence, with a repertoire-size bias correction applied to the TCR pairs. A later analysis estimated false discovery rates by permuting HLA or CMV assignments 20 times. In a later analysis, co-occurring TCRs were grouped using DBSCAN, and TCRdist sequence similarity was added for clustering within HLA-allele-positive subsets. For co-occurrence clustering, repertoires with fewer than 30,000 or more than 120,000 public chains were excluded, along with 5 or 6 repertoires with anomalous nucleotide sharing. The immuneACCESS repertoire file appears here via TCRdb, limited to in-frame rearrangements. These files lack a portion of the clones; in checked studies, under half of the deficit traces to unresolved V genes, and the cause of the others is not known. V and J calls and clone size come straight from that table; D and trimming were deduced from the DNA. For this sample there are around 120,000 clones; about 80% appear just once. The ten largest make up over 1% of the sample.

The sample is drawn from a study of cytomegalovirus exposure and HLA in healthy donors (dated 2017 in TCRdb). At the level of the whole study: According to an earlier analysis of 450 to 650 of the donors, some 180 million T cells yielded 117 million unique TCR beta sequences and about 300 Gb of sequence data. Approximately 310 gigabases of sequencing data and approximately 85 million unique TCR sequences were included in an early release covering roughly 700 HLA-typed donors. The genetic ancestry cluster associated with self-reported Caucasian donors included 81% of the approximately 400 genotyped donors. The study aimed to test whether cataloging public T cell receptors could reveal signatures of past pathogen exposure. The T cell repertoires of around 730 subjects were profiled by immunosequencing and related to cytomegalovirus serostatus. Besides the first cohort of 666 subjects, a separate validation cohort made up of around 120 different subjects was used. To predict cytomegalovirus infection status, the study combined high-throughput TCR immunosequencing, statistical association of individual TCRs with disease status, and machine learning. A later analysis re-examined previously published TCR beta repertoires from about 700 donors and added high-resolution HLA genotyping to investigate patterns of TCR occurrence. The later analysis used no new phenotypic data to find candidate immune exposures, relying instead on TCR beta sequences and their occurrence across donors. An earlier analysis of about 620 of the donors applied high-throughput TCR beta sequencing to assess whether each TCR beta V gene segment acted as functional or pseudogenic. Donor age, sex, ethnicity and CMV serostatus were compiled together with the repertoire data. A later genetic analysis used genome-wide SNP genotypes for about 65% of the 666 donors, treating that subset as a discovery cohort. All discovery cohort repertoires had been generated on a single sequencing platform. HLA typing included class I and class II loci at four-digit resolution. The number of donors typed differed by locus, with roughly 629-640 for A, B, C, DRB1 and DQB1, about 500 for DQA1, 600 to 610 for DPA1, and some 440 for DPB1. Because of strong linkage in the cohort, roughly 5 DR-DQ haplotypes were treated as single units for association and clustering. On average, roughly 250,000 unique TCR beta nucleotide sequences were sequenced per donor among 350 to 400 genotyped donors of the cohort, with roughly 18% of those sequences being non-productive.

On the study overall, not on this receptor specifically: When HLA alleles, especially DR and DQ, strongly co-occurred, attributing TCR associations to individual alleles was difficult. The classifier was reported to diagnose cytomegalovirus status with high specificity and sensitivity in both the original cohort and the validation cohort. In the study, 164 TCR beta chains were listed as associated with cytomegalovirus. Because the 87-base-pair reads could not distinguish some IMGT-functional V segments, including TRBV6-2 and TRBV6-3, those segments were excluded. This cohort had only TCR beta chains sequenced, and the lack of alpha or paired-chain data limited which features could be detected. Several of the top co-occurrence clusters appeared to be linked to parvovirus B19, influenza, CMV and Epstein-Barr virus, according to a later analysis. Most CMV-associated TCR beta chains appeared to be HLA-restricted in a later analysis, and the HLA associations seemed to be driven largely by CMV exposure. In a later analysis, 15,000 to 20,000 TCR beta sequences were associated with specific HLA alleles at a false discovery rate of 0.05. A later analysis found that TCR association rates varied across HLA loci, with DRB1 alleles showing the most associated TCRs and HLA-C alleles the fewest. In a later genetic analysis, a missense DCLRE1C variant was associated with V-gene and J-gene trimming of TCR beta chains, and the association was replicated in an independent cohort. CMV serostatus was the only immune exposure information available for the cohort. A further reported finding was that TCR beta sequences accurately predicted the HLA-A and HLA-B alleles for most subjects in the first cohort. In a later analysis, HLA-associated TCR beta chains showed more clonal expansion and lower generation probabilities than non-associated chains that were equally common. Three of the identified cytomegalovirus-associated TCR beta chains were confirmed in vitro to be specific for cytomegalovirus antigens. Roughly uniform sequencing depth across donors was assumed in presence/absence analyses, although this assumption may not hold. Correlated functional status among segregating V segments might be attributable to linkage disequilibrium, but an unknown experimental factor could not be ruled out. An earlier analysis of roughly 570 of the donors showed that most TCR beta V segments appeared in productive rearrangements either about 90% or about 30% of the time, which broadly matched IMGT annotations. According to a later genetic analysis, donors in an Asian-associated ancestry cluster had fewer N-insertions in productive TCRs than the roughly 670-donor mean. HLA typing was unavailable for some donors at each locus, so association tests used only the typed subset. According to the authors, the approach could potentially be generalized to other disease states and immunological phenotypes. A cluster of highly shared sequence variants was judged likely to represent a technical artifact of the sequencing pipeline. Because counts were too low, approximately 18 rarely observed V segments, including chromosome 9 orphons, were excluded from the earlier analysis of under 650 of the donors. While some public TCRs were present in many individuals, most TCR sequences turned up only very rarely across donors.

The CDR3 runs 15 amino acids, cysteine and phenylalanine included. Of the read, only the CDR3 DNA is kept; its 45 bases are in frame from base 1. For this chain, trimming is 7 bases at the V end and 8 bases at the J end, and the number of junction bases without a gene match is 14. Reading the germline V gene gives CDR1 SNHLY and CDR2 FYNNEI. The rearrangement joined TRBV2 to TRBJ2-4, with 7 bases aligning to TRBD1. Sequencing was done on a sample of PBMCs. The clonotype comes from a human donor in good health. The CDR3 protein: CASTKEGATRDIQYF. The DNA is as follows: TGTGCCAGCACCAAAGAGGGGGCAACAAGGGACATTCAGTACTTC.